Below, one TCR beta chain is given with its context. Its specificity is unknown. The same CDR3 is also encoded by other DNA sequences in this sample. The data stem from a study of T cell responses to AZD1222 COVID-19 vaccine. Study-wide points: In a largely white British group with more females than males, clonal diversity was possibly underestimated. Across the whole spike, CD4 TCRs peaked at regions 160-218 and 743-854. Only after the peak T cell response were repertoires sampled.

The data were produced by immunoSEQ multiplex PCR, yet TCRdb's version contains in-frame clones alone and is incomplete. The data hold over 150,000 clones, with 85% to 90% observed a single time. Trimming pared 0 bases from V and 5 bases from J, leaving 7 bases between. The CDR3 has 13 amino acids. Germline V CDR1 and CDR2: LGHDT, YNNKEL (reference sequence). The clonotype comes from an adult in good health. V and J are TRBV3-1 (or the pseudogene TRBV3-2) and TRBJ1-2; unclear D gene. The sequenced sample was peripheral blood, obtained on day 0 of MenACWY control vaccination. The CDR3 loop reads CASSQDWDYGYTF. The CDR3 DNA follows: TGTGCCAGCAGCCAAGATTGGGATTATGGCTACACCTTC.